A selection of T cell receptor beta chains follows, all from one sample in a study of Ad26.COV2.S vaccination and SARS-CoV-2 variants. Sequencing used immunoSEQ multiplex PCR; TCRdb keeps in-frame clones, though not all of them. The sample holds some 390,000 clones, about nine tenths seen once. This material consisted of peripheral blood, taken in a trial of Ad26.COV2.S vaccine versus placebo. These receptors were obtained from a person aged 18-60 years who received the Ad26.COV2.S COVID-19 vaccine or a placebo. CDR3s include the opening cysteine and the closing phenylalanine or tryptophan. The D gene is left open where the match is weak. The size of a clone is reported for some rows only, either as once, few or many, or as a class for expanded clones.

DNA: TGTGCCAGTAGTATAGATTTCTGGAGCGGCATTCAGTACTTC
CDR3: CASSIDFWSGIQYF
D: -
size: -
V: TRBV19
J: TRBJ2-4

DNA: TGTGCCAGCAGTGAATCGGATGGGCCTGAAGCTTTCTTT
CDR3: CASSESDGPEAFF
D: -
size: -
V: TRBV25-1
J: TRBJ1-1

DNA: TGTGCCAGCAGCTTGGAGGCAGGGGAACAAGAGACCCAGTACTTC
CDR3: CASSLEAGEQETQYF
D: -
size: -
V: TRBV5-4
J: TRBJ2-5

DNA: TGTGCCAGCAGTCCTAAGAAGATGAACACTGAAGCTTTCTTT
CDR3: CASSPKKMNTEAFF
D: -
size: -
V: TRBV7-9
J: TRBJ1-1

DNA: TGCGCCAGCAGCTTGGGGACAGGCCTAGAGACCCAGTACTTC
CDR3: CASSLGTGLETQYF
D: TRBD1
size: once
V: TRBV5-1
J: TRBJ2-5

DNA: TGTGCCATCAGTGTAGACGGGAATCAGCCCCAGCATTTT
CDR3: CAISVDGNQPQHF
D: -
size: -
V: TRBV10-3
J: TRBJ1-5

DNA: TGCAGCGTTGAATCCGAGAAGACCCAGTACTTC
CDR3: CSVESEKTQYF
D: -
size: -
V: TRBV29-1
J: TRBJ2-5

DNA: TGTGCCAGCAGTGACTCGAGCGGGGGAGAAAAAGAGACCCAGTACTTC
CDR3: CASSDSSGGEKETQYF
D: TRBD2
size: -
V: TRBV6-4
J: TRBJ2-5

DNA: TGTGCCAGCAGGGGACTGTACTCTGGGGCCAACGTCCTGACTTTC
CDR3: CASRGLYSGANVLTF
D: -
size: -
V: TRBV2
J: TRBJ2-6

DNA: TGTGCCAGCTCACCACGATCAGATAACACTGAAGCTTTCTTT
CDR3: CASSPRSDNTEAFF
D: -
size: -
V: TRBV18
J: TRBJ1-1

DNA: TGTGCCAGCAGGGCGGGACCCAGCTCTGGAAACACCATATATTTT
CDR3: CASRAGPSSGNTIYF
D: -
size: -
V: TRBV6-6
J: TRBJ1-3

DNA: TGTGCCAGCAGAAAAGGGACTAGCGGGGGGAATGAGCAGTTCTTC
CDR3: CASRKGTSGGNEQFF
D: TRBD2
size: -
V: TRBV7-9
J: TRBJ2-1

DNA: TGTGCCGAAAGGGGGGTAGATACGCAGTATTTT
CDR3: CAERGVDTQYF
D: -
size: -
V: TRBV30
J: TRBJ2-3

DNA: TGTGCCAGCAGTTTCCCCGGGGCCTATGGCTACACCTTC
CDR3: CASSFPGAYGYTF
D: -
size: -
V: TRBV12-3/TRBV12-4
J: TRBJ1-2

DNA: TGTGCCAGCAGTTACGTCGGTGGTTTAGATACGCAGTATTTT
CDR3: CASSYVGGLDTQYF
D: -
size: once
V: TRBV6-6
J: TRBJ2-3

DNA: TGTGCCAGCACCTCGGACAGGTTGAGGAATGCCTACGAGCAGTACTTC
CDR3: CASTSDRLRNAYEQYF
D: TRBD1
size: -
V: TRBV2
J: TRBJ2-7

DNA: TGTGCCAGCAGCCAGGGGCGACAGGCCTCCTACGAGCAGTACTTC
CDR3: CASSQGRQASYEQYF
D: -
size: -
V: TRBV4-2
J: TRBJ2-7

DNA: TGTGCCAGCAGTGAAAATAGGTATGGTGAAGCTTTCTTT
CDR3: CASSENRYGEAFF
D: -
size: -
V: TRBV6-1
J: TRBJ1-1

DNA: TGTGCTAGTGGTTTGGGACTGACGGCGCCCCAGCATTTT
CDR3: CASGLGLTAPQHF
D: -
size: -
V: TRBV12-5
J: TRBJ1-5

DNA: TGCGCCAGCAGGAAGGCCGGGGGGGCTAACAATGGCTACACCTTC
CDR3: CASRKAGGANNGYTF
D: -
size: -
V: TRBV5-1
J: TRBJ1-2

DNA: TGTGCCACCTGGGCCCCAGTGGGTGGCTACACCTTC
CDR3: CATWAPVGGYTF
D: -
size: -
V: TRBV15
J: TRBJ1-2

DNA: TGTGCCAGCAGTTCCGAAAGCGGGACGGGAGATACGCAGTATTTT
CDR3: CASSSESGTGDTQYF
D: TRBD2
size: -
V: TRBV7-2
J: TRBJ2-3

DNA: TGTGCCAGTAGTGAGAATAGCAATCAGCCCCAGCATTTT
CDR3: CASSENSNQPQHF
D: -
size: once
V: TRBV19
J: TRBJ1-5

DNA: TGTGCCAGCACGCGCGGAACTATGGCCGGCTACACCTTC
CDR3: CASTRGTMAGYTF
D: -
size: -
V: TRBV11-2
J: TRBJ1-2

DNA: TGCGCCAGCAGCTCCACAAGCGCCTACAATGAGCAGTTCTTC
CDR3: CASSSTSAYNEQFF
D: -
size: -
V: TRBV5-1
J: TRBJ2-1

DNA: TGTGCCAGCAGCTTACGCCGAACGGCTAATGAAAAACTGTTTTTT
CDR3: CASSLRRTANEKLFF
D: -
size: -
V: TRBV7-8
J: TRBJ1-4

DNA: TGTGCCAGCTCCGGCGGGGGCACTACTAACTATGGCTACACCTTC
CDR3: CASSGGGTTNYGYTF
D: -
size: -
V: TRBV9
J: TRBJ1-2

DNA: TGTGCCAGCAGCCAAGATCCAGCCTTTAACTATGGCTACACCTTC
CDR3: CASSQDPAFNYGYTF
D: -
size: once
V: TRBV3-1/TRBV3-2
J: TRBJ1-2

DNA: TGCAGCGCCCGTTTTTCTGGGCATCAGGGTGTCAATTCACCCCTCCACTTT
CDR3: CSARFSGHQGVNSPLHF
D: -
size: -
V: TRBV29-1
J: TRBJ1-6

DNA: TGCAGCGTTGAAAGCAGGGACTATGGCTACACCTTC
CDR3: CSVESRDYGYTF
D: -
size: -
V: TRBV29-1
J: TRBJ1-2

DNA: TGCGCCAGCAGCCAAATCTACGGACAGAATATTAACTATGGCTACACCTTC
CDR3: CASSQIYGQNINYGYTF
D: -
size: -
V: TRBV4-1
J: TRBJ1-2

DNA: TGTGCCAGCAGCTTGGACAGGTATAATTCACCCCTCCACTTT
CDR3: CASSLDRYNSPLHF
D: TRBD1
size: -
V: TRBV7-8
J: TRBJ1-6